This T cell receptor beta chain was retrieved from a study of CD8 T cells in ankylosing spondylitis. Study-level findings and limits: A motif in TCR beta, a set of roughly eight highly homologous variants, appeared characteristic of ankylosing spondylitis blood. Relatively rare in peripheral blood, disease-linked clones were also CD8+.

The V gene's germline CDR1 is MRHNA and CDR2 SNTAGT. The CDR3 is 15 residues long. The V end was cut by 0 bases, the J end by 7 bases, with 10 bases between. In regard to this clonotype: Its target is unknown.

MiXCR was run by TCRdb on the 5' RACE reads, yielding one entry per CDR3 protein. In the table there are hundreds of thousands of distinct CDR3 sequences, approximately 10% of which are singletons. The chain combines TRBV6-4 with TRBJ1-6, with a possible D match to TRBD1 (5 bases). This TCR was sampled from a male donor with ankylosing spondylitis. Source material: blood, either unsorted or a sorted T cell fraction (not recorded which). Written as DNA, the CDR3 is TGTGCCAGCAGTGACTCTCGCTGGGGGAATTCACCCCTCCACTTT. This codes for CASSDSRWGNSPLHF.